These 27 T cell receptor beta chains were sequenced from one sample in a study of sequential checkpoint blockade in melanoma. The repertoire was sequenced with immunoSEQ multiplex PCR; TCRdb's copy has only in-frame clones and lacks some. This table holds thousands of clones, around 22% found once. Treatment reported: randomized to nivolumab then ipilimumab (arm A) or the reverse (arm B). The specimen was tumor tissue (inferred from file names), collected from a patient given nivolumab and ipilimumab in sequence. The receptor source for this set is a human donor with melanoma.

There are many counts of this clone. The rearrangement links TRBV7-1 to TRBJ2-1, with 7 bases lining up with TRBD2. TRBV7-1 is recorded as an ORF, its role being uncertain. The CDR3 consists of 13 residues. V dropped 3 bases and J dropped 7; count of bases not matched to a gene: 3. CDR3 in amino acids: CASSSISGNEQFF. The CDR3 DNA follows: TGTGCCAGCAGCTCTATTAGCGGGAATGAGCAGTTCTTC.

This clone was seen a few times. The V gene is TRBV18, the J gene TRBJ2-2; TRBD2 is a possible D gene (6 bases). Germline V gene sequence: CDR1 KGHSH, CDR2 LQKENI. Trimming cost V 3 bases and J 1 base, with 9 bases left between them. CDR3 length: 15 amino acids. CDR3 region: CASSPTGGNTGELFF. The CDR3 coding sequence is TGTGCCAGCTCACCCACCGGGGGGAACACCGGGGAGCTGTTTTTT.

The chain employs TRBV5-1 and TRBJ2-3; 8 nucleotides agree with TRBD2. CDR3 size: 14 residues. Losses at the gene ends were 2 bases for V and 10 bases for J; bases not matched to a gene: 9. Germline lookup yields CDR1 SGHRS and CDR2 YFSETQ. This CDR3 reads CASSFTGGTDAQYF. DNA of the CDR3: TGCGCCAGCAGCTTTACGGGAGGGACCGATGCGCAGTATTTT.

The chain links TRBV19 to TRBJ1-5, with D perhaps TRBD1 (5 bases). The CDR3 length is 14 residues. Germline V gene sequence: CDR1 LNHDA, CDR2 SQIVND (reference sequence). V shed 1 base and J shed 5 bases, with 9 bases lying between them. Here the CDR3 reads CASSIVGGYQPQHF. CDR3 DNA sequence: TGTGCCAGTAGTATAGTTGGGGGTTATCAGCCCCAGCATTTT.

This clone has more than one count but fewer than ten. The chain is built from TRBV6-8 and TRBJ2-3, with 7 nucleotides matching TRBD1. The CDR3 spans 13 residues. Germline trimming cut 4 bases from V and 4 bases from J; bases unmatched to any gene: 2. Looked up from germline, CDR1 is MNHGY and CDR2 is SAAAGT. The CDR3 bases are TGTGCCAGCAGTTTCACAGGGGCAGATACGCAGTATTTT. It translates to CASSFTGADTQYF.

The CDR3 coding sequence is TGTGCCAGCAGTGAGTGGCTAGCGACAGATACGCAGTATTTT. This codes for CASSEWLATDTQYF. This chain connects TRBV6-8 to TRBJ2-3; D may be TRBD2 (6 bases). CDR1 is MNHGY, CDR2 SAAAGT, per germline. This CDR3 is built from 14 residues. V lost 5 bases and J 3 bases, leaving 12 bases between the germline ends.

This clone has only a few counts. The V gene is TRBV7-6, the J gene TRBJ2-3; D gene uncertain. The CDR3 consists of 15 residues. Germline assignment: CDR1 SGHVS and CDR2 FNYEAQ. V lost 1 base and J 0 bases, leaving 8 bases between the germline ends. The chain's CDR3 is CASSLGSTSTDTQYF. The CDR3, as DNA: TGTGCCAGCAGCTTAGGCAGTACTAGCACAGATACGCAGTATTTT.

This clone has a count of ten or more. The chain uses TRBV11-3 and TRBJ1-2, with 10 bases identical to TRBD1. Germline V gene data show CDR1 as SGHNT and CDR2 as YENEEA. Trimming removed 2 bases from V and 2 bases from J; junction bases left unmatched: 2. This CDR3 region has 15 residues. The CDR3 DNA reads as TGTGCCAGCAGCTTAACGGGACAGGGGAACTATGGCTACACCTTC. This translates into CASSLTGQGNYGYTF.

This chain links TRBV9 with TRBJ2-3, with TRBD1 identical over 7 bases. The ends lost 4 bases at V and 6 bases at J; junction bases unmatched: 14. CDR1 SGDLS and CDR2 YYNGEE come from the germline V gene. The CDR3 contains 16 residues. CDR3 in amino acids: CASSPKPGQILDTQYF. CDR3 in DNA: TGTGCCAGCAGCCCAAAGCCGGGACAGATTTTGGATACGCAGTATTTT.

V is TRBV11-3 and J is TRBJ2-1; D ambiguous. This CDR3 comprises 15 residues. CDR1 SGHNT and CDR2 YENEEA come from the germline V gene. Trimming left V 5 bases short and J 1 base short, with 12 bases between. For the CDR3, the DNA is TGTGCCAGCAGCGTCGACGGCGGTTCCTACAATGAGCAGTTCTTC. Amino acids: CASSVDGGSYNEQFF.

This clone was counted a few times. V usage is TRBV11-3 and J usage is TRBJ1-4; D not certain. CDR3 length: 17 amino acids. Germline V gene lookup returns CDR1 SGHNT and CDR2 YENEEA. Trimming took 2 bases from V and 7 from J, leaving 20 bases between them. The CDR3 here is CASSLRPRAVQGEKLFF. For the CDR3, the DNA is TGTGCCAGCAGCTTACGCCCGAGAGCCGTCCAAGGTGAAAAACTGTTTTTT.

The chain uses TRBV19 and TRBJ2-3; a possible D gene is TRBD2 (6 bases). Between the trimmed V and J ends, which lost 3 bases and 5 bases, there was a span of 18 bases. The CDR3 totals 16 residues. Germline lookup yields CDR1 LNHDA and CDR2 SQIVND (reference sequence). The CDR3 bases are TGTGCCAGTAGTATTGGTGGACTACCACCGCGAGATACGCAGTATTTT. Residues: CASSIGGLPPRDTQYF.

By proportion, this clone is medium-sized. J is TRBJ1-4 and V is TRBV9; 7 bases map to TRBD1. The CDR3 runs to 14 residues. Germline CDR1 is SGDLS and CDR2 is YYNGEE. V was clipped by 4 bases and J by 5 bases; unmatched bases: 5. The CDR3 is CASSPEQGNEKLFF. The CDR3 DNA is TGTGCCAGCAGCCCGGAACAGGGGAATGAAAAACTGTTTTTT.

The chain carries TRBV16 and TRBJ2-7; D gene ambiguous. The CDR3 runs 12 residues. CDR1 and CDR2 (germline): KGHSY, FQNENV. Between the trimmed V and J ends, which lost 3 bases and 7 bases, there was a span of 10 bases. Here the CDR3 reads CASSHGVGEQYV. The CDR3 coding sequence is TGTGCCAGCAGCCATGGGGTAGGGGAGCAGTACGTC.

The J gene is TRBJ2-3, the V gene TRBV5-1; possibly TRBD1 for D (5 bases). The V gene lost 0 bases and the J gene lost 3 bases, with 11 bases spanning the gap. The CDR3 spans 15 residues. Germline V gene sequence: CDR1 SGHRS, CDR2 YFSETQ. The CDR3 reads CASSLGEGVTDTQYF. The CDR3 DNA follows: TGCGCCAGCAGCTTGGGGGAAGGGGTGACAGATACGCAGTATTTT.

By its share, this clone is medium-sized. This chain connects TRBV6-8 to TRBJ2-1; 7 bases fit TRBD2. The V segment lost 6 bases and the J segment 6 bases; nucleotides outside the gene matches: 8. Germline CDR1 MNHGY, CDR2 SAAAGT. CDR3 length: 14 amino acids. CDR3 loop: CASSRRERLNEQFF. DNA of the CDR3: TGTGCCAGCAGCCGGCGGGAGCGACTCAATGAGCAGTTCTTC.

The chain has TRBV19 and TRBJ1-2, with a tentative D call TRBD1 (6 bases). V was cut by 4 bases and J by 13 bases, with 16 bases left in between. This CDR3 region has 12 residues. CDR1 is LNHDA and CDR2 is SQIVND in the germline V gene (reference sequence). The CDR3 spells CASSKRQEGLTF. For the CDR3, the DNA is TGTGCCAGTAGTAAAAGACAGGAAGGTCTCACCTTC.

This clone was seen many times. The chain joins TRBV11-3 to TRBJ2-2, with 8 bases fitting TRBD1. The CDR3 extends over 16 amino acids. Per germline, CDR1 SGHNT and CDR2 YENEEA. V trimming: 5 bases; J trimming: 4 bases; junction bases outside the gene matches: 9. The CDR3 here is CASSTGQGPFTGELFF. The CDR3 DNA is TGTGCCAGCAGCACCGGACAGGGACCATTCACCGGGGAGCTGTTTTTT.

The V and J genes are TRBV25-1 and TRBJ2-2, with 9 bases lining up with TRBD2. The CDR3 loop spans 17 amino acids. The J segment lost 4 bases and the V segment lost 4 bases, leaving 10 bases of the junction unmatched. Germline V gene data show CDR1 as MGHDK and CDR2 as SYGVNS. CDR3 sequence reads: CASSGALAGTGTGELFF. DNA for the CDR3: TGTGCCAGCAGTGGCGCTCTAGCGGGAACGGGCACCGGGGAGCTGTTTTTT.

This clone was found many times. The V gene is TRBV9, the J gene TRBJ1-2; 9 bases align to TRBD1. V was clipped by 6 bases and J by 4 bases; unmatched bases: 10. The CDR3 sequence is 15 residues long. In germline, CDR1 is SGDLS, CDR2 YYNGEE. CDR3 nucleotides: TGTGCCAGCACCCGGACAGGGGCCGAAGTCTATGGCTACACCTTC. Its protein is CASTRTGAEVYGYTF.

This clone was counted a single time. The chain is built from TRBV18 and TRBJ2-5; D possibly corresponds to TRBD1 (6 bases). The CDR3 length is 13 residues. The germline CDR1 and CDR2 sequences are KGHSH and LQKENI. Trimming removed 3 bases from V and 5 bases from J, with 10 bases in between. The CDR3 region has the DNA TGTGCCAGCTCACCCAACAGGGATGAGACCCAGTACTTC. This gives the protein CASSPNRDETQYF.

This clone came up a few times. The chain recombines TRBV6-8 with TRBJ1-5; D remains unclear. The CDR3 loop spans 16 amino acids. The germline gives CDR1 MNHGY, CDR2 SAAAGT. Trimming shortened V by 2 bases and J by 4 bases, and 15 bases separated the two germline ends. The CDR3 is CASSYADGGLNQPQHF. In DNA, the CDR3 is TGTGCCAGCAGTTACGCAGATGGAGGCCTTAATCAGCCCCAGCATTTT.

This clone is classed as medium-sized (0.01 to 0.1%). The V call is TRBV11-3, the J call TRBJ1-5; D may be TRBD1 (6 bases). The CDR3 runs to 14 residues. Trimming took 5 bases from V and 6 from J, leaving 14 bases between them. Germline CDR1 and CDR2: SGHNT and YENEEA. CDR3 sequence (DNA): TGTGCCAGCAGCGCCCAACAGGGACTTCAGCCCCAGCATTTT. It codes for CASSAQQGLQPQHF.

This clone is medium-sized (0.01 to 0.1%). The chain uses TRBV15 and TRBJ2-2, with TRBD2 matching over 10 bases. The CDR3 covers 17 residues. The ends lost 3 bases at V and 3 bases at J; junction bases unmatched: 7. The germline V gene has CDR1 LNHNV and CDR2 YYDKDF (reference sequence). The DNA for the CDR3 is TGTGCCACCAGCAGTGACACTAGCGGGATTGACACCGGGGAGCTGTTTTTT. It specifies CATSSDTSGIDTGELFF. Full variable domain (rest looked up from reference TRBV15 and TRBJ2-2): DAMVIQNPRYQVTQFGKPVTLSCSQTLNHNVMYWYQQKSSQAPKLLFHYYDKDFNNEADTPDNFQSRRPNTSFCFLDIRSPGLGDTAMYLCATSSDTSGIDTGELFFGEGSRLTVL.

This chain uses TRBV28 with TRBJ2-2, with a possible D match to TRBD2 (5 bases). CDR3 length equals 13 residues. CDR1 is MDHEN, CDR2 SYDVKM, per germline. V was trimmed by 3 bases and J by 4 bases, leaving 6 bases between them. The CDR3: CASSLEVTGELFF. The CDR3 nucleotides are TGTGCCAGCAGTTTGGAGGTCACCGGGGAGCTGTTTTTT.

The chain joins TRBV29-1 to TRBJ1-2; the D gene is possibly TRBD1 (5 bases). With 6 bases removed from V and 2 bases from J, the gap between germline ends came to 22 bases. Germline CDR1 SQVTM, CDR2 ANQGSEA. The CDR3 loop spans 16 amino acids. The chain's CDR3 is CSVRPRDQPFNYGYTF. The CDR3 coding sequence is TGCAGCGTAAGACCGCGGGACCAACCTTTCAACTATGGCTACACCTTC. The full variable domain, its missing parts supplied by reference TRBV29-1 and TRBJ1-2, is SAVISQKPSRDICQRGTSLTIQCQVDSQVTMMFWYRQQPGQSLTLIATANQGSEATYESGFVIDKFPISRPNLTFSTLTVSNMSPEDSSIYLCSVRPRDQPFNYGYTFGSGTRLTVV.

The V gene is TRBV19, the J gene TRBJ2-1; weak D call: TRBD2 (6 bases). This CDR3 is built from 16 residues. Per germline, CDR1 LNHDA and CDR2 SQIVND (reference sequence). Between the trimmed V and J ends, which lost 1 base and 3 bases, there was a span of 13 bases. CDR3: CASSIARGLVYNEQFF. CDR3 DNA: TGTGCCAGTAGTATAGCGAGGGGACTCGTCTACAATGAGCAGTTCTTC.